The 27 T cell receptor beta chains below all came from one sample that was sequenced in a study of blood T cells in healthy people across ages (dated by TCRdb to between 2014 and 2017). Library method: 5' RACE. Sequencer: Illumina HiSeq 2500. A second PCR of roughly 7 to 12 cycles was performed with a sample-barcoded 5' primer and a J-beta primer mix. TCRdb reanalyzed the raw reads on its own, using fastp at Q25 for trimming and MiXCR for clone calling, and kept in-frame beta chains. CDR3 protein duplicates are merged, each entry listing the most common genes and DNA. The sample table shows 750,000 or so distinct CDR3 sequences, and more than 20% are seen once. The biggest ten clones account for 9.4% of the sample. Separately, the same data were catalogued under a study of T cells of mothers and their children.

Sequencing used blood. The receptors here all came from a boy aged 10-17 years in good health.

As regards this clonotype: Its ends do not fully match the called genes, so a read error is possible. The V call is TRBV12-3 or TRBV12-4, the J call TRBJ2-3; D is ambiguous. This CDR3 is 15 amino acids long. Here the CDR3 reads CASSLGGVVADAQYF. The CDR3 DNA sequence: TGTGCCAGCAGTTTAGGCGGAGTGGTAGCAGATGCGCAGTATTTT.

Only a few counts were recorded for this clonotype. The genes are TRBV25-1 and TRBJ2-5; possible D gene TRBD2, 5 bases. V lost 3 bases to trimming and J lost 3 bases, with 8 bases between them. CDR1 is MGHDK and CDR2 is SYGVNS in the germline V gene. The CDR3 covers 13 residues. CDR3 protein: CASSDDYKETQYF. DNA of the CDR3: TGTGCCAGCAGTGACGACTATAAAGAGACCCAGTACTTC.

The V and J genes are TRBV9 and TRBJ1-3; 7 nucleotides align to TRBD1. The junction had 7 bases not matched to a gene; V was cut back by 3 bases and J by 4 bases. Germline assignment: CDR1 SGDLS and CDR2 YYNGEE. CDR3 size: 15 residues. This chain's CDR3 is CASSARTGMGNTIYF. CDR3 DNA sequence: TGTGCCAGCAGCGCCCGGACAGGCATGGGAAACACCATATATTTT.

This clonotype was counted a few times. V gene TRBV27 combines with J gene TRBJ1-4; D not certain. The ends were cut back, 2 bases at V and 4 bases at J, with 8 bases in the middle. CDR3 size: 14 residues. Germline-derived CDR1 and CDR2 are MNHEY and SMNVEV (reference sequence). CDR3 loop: CASSLMGYNEKLFF. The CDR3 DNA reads TGTGCCAGCAGTTTAATGGGATATAATGAAAAACTGTTTTTT.

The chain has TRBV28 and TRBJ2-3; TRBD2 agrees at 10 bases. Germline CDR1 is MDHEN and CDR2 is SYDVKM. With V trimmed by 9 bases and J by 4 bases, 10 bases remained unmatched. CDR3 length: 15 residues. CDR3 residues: CASTTGTSVADTQYF. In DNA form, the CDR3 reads TGTGCCAGTACGACTGGGACTAGCGTCGCAGATACGCAGTATTTT.

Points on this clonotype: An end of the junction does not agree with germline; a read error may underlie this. In nucleotides, the CDR3 is TGTCCCAGCAGTTACTCAGCGGCAGGGGGCCACTATGGCTACACCTTC. Translating it yields CPSSYSAAGGHYGYTF. The rearrangement joins TRBV6-5 to TRBJ1-2, with 8 bases aligning to TRBD1. Germline V lookup: CDR1 MNHEY, CDR2 SVGAGI. CDR3 size: 16 residues.

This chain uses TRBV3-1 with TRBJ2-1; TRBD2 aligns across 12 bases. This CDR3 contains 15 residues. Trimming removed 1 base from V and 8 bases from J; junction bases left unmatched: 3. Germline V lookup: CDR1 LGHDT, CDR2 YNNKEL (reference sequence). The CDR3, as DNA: TGTGCCAGCAGCCAAGGACTAGCGGGAGTCGATGAGCAGTTCTTC. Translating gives CASSQGLAGVDEQFF.

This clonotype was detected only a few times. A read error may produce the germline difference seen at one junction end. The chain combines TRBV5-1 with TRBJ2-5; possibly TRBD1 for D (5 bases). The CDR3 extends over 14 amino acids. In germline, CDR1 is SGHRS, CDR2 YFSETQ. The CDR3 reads CASSLIWTKETQYF. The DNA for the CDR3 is TGCGCTAGCAGCCTCATCTGGACAAAAGAGACCCAGTACTTC.

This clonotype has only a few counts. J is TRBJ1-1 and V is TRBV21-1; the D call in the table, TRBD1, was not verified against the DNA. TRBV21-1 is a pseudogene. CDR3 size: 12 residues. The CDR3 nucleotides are TGTGCCAGCAGCAACAGGACAGGGGAAGCTTTCTTT. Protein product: CASSNRTGEAFF.

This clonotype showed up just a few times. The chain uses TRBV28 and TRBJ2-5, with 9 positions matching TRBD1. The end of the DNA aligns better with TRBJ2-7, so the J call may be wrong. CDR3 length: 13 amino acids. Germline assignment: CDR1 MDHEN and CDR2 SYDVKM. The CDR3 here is CASGWGQGPEQYF. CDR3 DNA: TGTGCCAGCGGCTGGGGACAGGGCCCCGAGCAGTACTTC.

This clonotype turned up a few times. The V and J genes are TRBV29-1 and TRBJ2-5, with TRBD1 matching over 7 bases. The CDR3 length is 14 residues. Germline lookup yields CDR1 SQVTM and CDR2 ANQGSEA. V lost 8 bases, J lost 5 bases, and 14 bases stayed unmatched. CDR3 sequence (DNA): TGCAGCACGAGGTCGGGACAGCTAAGGGAGACCCAGTACTTC. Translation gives CSTRSGQLRETQYF.

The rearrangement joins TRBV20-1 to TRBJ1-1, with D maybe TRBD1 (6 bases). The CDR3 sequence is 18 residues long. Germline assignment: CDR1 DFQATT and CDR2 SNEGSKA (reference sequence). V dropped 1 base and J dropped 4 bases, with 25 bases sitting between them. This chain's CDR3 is CSARVTRRGGWPGTEAFF. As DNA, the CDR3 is TGCAGTGCTAGAGTAACGCGCCGGGGGGGCTGGCCGGGCACTGAAGCTTTCTTT.

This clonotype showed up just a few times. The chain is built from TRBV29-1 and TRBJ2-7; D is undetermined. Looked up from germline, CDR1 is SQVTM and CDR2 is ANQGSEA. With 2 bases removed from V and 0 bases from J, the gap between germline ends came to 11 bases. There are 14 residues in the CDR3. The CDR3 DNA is TGCAGCGTTGAACCCCGTTACCTCTCCTACGAGCAGTACTTC. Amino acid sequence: CSVEPRYLSYEQYF.

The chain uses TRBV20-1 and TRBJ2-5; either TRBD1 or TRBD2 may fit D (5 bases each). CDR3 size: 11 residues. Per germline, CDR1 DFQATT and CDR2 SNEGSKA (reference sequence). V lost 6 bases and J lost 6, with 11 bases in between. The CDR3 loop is CSAATGQTQYF. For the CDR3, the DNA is TGCAGTGCGGCAACGGGACAGACCCAGTACTTC.

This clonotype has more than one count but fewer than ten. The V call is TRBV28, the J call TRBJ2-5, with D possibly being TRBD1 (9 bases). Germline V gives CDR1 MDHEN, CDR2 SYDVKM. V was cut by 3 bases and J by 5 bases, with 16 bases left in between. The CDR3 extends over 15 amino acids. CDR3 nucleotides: TGTGCCAGCAGTTTCAATAGCGGGACAGGGGAGACCCAGTACTTC. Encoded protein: CASSFNSGTGETQYF.

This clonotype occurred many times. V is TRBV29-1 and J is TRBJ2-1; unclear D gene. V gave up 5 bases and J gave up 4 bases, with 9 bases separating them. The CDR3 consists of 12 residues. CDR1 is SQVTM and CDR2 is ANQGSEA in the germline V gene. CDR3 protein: CSVYASYNEQFF. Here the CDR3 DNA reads TGCAGCGTTTACGCATCATACAATGAGCAGTTCTTC.

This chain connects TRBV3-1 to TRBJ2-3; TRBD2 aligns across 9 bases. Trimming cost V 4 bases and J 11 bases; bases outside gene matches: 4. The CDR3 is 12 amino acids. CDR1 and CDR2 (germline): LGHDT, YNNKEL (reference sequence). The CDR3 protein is CASSLSGGLQYF. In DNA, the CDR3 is TGTGCCAGCAGCCTTAGCGGGGGATTGCAGTATTTT.

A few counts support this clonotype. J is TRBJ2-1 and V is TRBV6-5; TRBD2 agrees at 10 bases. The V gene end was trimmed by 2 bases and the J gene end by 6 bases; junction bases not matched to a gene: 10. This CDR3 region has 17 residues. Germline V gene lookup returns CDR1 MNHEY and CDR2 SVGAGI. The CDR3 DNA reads TGTGCCAGCAGTTACACCACCCGACTAGCGGGTCTCAATGAGCAGTTCTTC. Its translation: CASSYTTRLAGLNEQFF.

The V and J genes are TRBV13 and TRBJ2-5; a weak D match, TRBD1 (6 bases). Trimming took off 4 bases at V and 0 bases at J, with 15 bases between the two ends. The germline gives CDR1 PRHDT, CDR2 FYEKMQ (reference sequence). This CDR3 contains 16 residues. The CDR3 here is CASSSRTEHYQETQYF. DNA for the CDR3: TGTGCCAGCAGCTCGCGGACAGAACATTACCAAGAGACCCAGTACTTC.

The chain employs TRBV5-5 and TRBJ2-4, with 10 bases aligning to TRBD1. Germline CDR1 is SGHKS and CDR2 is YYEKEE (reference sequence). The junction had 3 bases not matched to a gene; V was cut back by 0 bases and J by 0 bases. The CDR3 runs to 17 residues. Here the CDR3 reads CASSLGTGGLAKNIQYF. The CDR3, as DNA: TGTGCCAGCAGCTTGGGGACAGGGGGGTTAGCCAAAAACATTCAGTACTTC. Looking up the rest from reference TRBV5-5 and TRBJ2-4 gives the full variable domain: DAGVTQSPTHLIKTRGQQVTLRCSPISGHKSVSWYQQVLGQGPQFIFQYYEKEERGRGNFPDRFSARQFPNYSSELNVNALLLGDSALYLCASSLGTGGLAKNIQYFGAGTRLSVL.

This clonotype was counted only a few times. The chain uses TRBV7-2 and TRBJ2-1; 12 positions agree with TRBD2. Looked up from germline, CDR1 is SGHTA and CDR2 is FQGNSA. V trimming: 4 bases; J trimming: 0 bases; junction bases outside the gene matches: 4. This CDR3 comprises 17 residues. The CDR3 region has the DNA TGTGCCAGCAGCTATTCTAGCGGGGGGGCCTCCTACAATGAGCAGTTCTTC. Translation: CASSYSSGGASYNEQFF.

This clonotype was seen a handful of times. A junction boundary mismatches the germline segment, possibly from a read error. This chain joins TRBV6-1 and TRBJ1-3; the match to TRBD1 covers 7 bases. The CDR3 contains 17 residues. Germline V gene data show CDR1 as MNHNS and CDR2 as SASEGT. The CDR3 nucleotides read TGTGCCAGCAGGAGGGGAGGCCTCAACAGGGGCTTAAACACCACATATTTT. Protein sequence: CASRRGGLNRGLNTTYF.

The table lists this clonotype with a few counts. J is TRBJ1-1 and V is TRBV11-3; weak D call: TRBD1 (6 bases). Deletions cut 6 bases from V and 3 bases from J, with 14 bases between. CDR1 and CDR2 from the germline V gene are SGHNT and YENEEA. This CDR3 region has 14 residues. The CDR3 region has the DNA TGTGCCAGCAGTCGGGGGGCGGCGGACACTGAAGCTTTCTTT. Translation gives CASSRGAADTEAFF.

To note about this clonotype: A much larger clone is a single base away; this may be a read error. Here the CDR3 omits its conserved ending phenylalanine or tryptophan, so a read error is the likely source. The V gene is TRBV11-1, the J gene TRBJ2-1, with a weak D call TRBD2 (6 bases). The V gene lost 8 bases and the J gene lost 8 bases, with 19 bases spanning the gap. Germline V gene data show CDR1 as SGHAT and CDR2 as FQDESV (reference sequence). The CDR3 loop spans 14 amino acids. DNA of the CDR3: TGTGCCAGCGTCGGGCGCGGGGATCGGTATGAGCAGTTCTTG. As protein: CASVGRGDRYEQFL.

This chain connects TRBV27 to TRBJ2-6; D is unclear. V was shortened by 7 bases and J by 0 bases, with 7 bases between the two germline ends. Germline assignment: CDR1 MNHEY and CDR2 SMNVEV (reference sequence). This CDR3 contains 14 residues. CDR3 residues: CASKRASGANVLTF. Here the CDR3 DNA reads TGTGCCAGCAAGAGAGCCTCTGGGGCCAACGTCCTGACTTTC.

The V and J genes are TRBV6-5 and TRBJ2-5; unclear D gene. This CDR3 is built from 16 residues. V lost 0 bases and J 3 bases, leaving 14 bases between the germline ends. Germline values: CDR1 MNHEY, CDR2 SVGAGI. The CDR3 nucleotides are TGTGCCAGCAGTTACTCTGCGGCAGGCCCCGAAGAGACCCAGTACTTC. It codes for CASSYSAAGPEETQYF.

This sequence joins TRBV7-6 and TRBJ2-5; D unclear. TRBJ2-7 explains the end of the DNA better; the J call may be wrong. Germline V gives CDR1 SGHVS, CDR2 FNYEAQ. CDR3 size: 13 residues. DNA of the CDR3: TGTGCCAGCAGCTTAGCGTTGACCGGCGAGCAGTACTTC. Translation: CASSLALTGEQYF.